This TCR beta chain derives from a study of T cell responses to AZD1222 COVID-19 vaccine. The V end lost 1 base, the J end lost 12 bases, and 10 bases lay between the germline ends. Germline V gene sequence: CDR1 MDHEN, CDR2 SYDVKM. This CDR3 has 12 residues. A word on this clone: Antigen: not known.

The assay was immunoSEQ multiplex PCR, and TCRdb's table has in-frame clones only and misses some. This table has about 100,000 clones, around 87% appearing once. The study, taken as a whole, reports: Spike-wide vaccine-associated CD4 TCRs dominated at 160-218 and 743-854.

Sequenced material: peripheral blood, taken on day 0 of MenACWY control vaccination. This TCR was sampled from an adult in good health. The rearrangement links TRBV28 to TRBJ2-4; the D gene is possibly TRBD1 (6 bases). In DNA form, the CDR3 reads TGTGCCAGCAGTTTATTAGGACAGCCTCAGTACTTC. Translation: CASSLLGQPQYF.